This T cell receptor beta chain appears in the sequencing data of a study of CD8 T cells in Susac syndrome. This CDR3 region has 13 residues. Germline V CDR1 and CDR2: PRHDT, FYEKMQ (reference sequence). The V end was cut by 0 bases, the J end by 12 bases, with 9 bases between. Sequencing of TCR beta was performed on blood CD8+ and CD4+ T cells. The healthy controls were matched to patients by age and sex. After extraction with the RNeasy kit, roughly 0.5 to 1 ug of the RNA was reverse transcribed using random hexamers. Multiplex PCR with immunoSEQ amplified the TCR beta CDR3 across 54 Vbeta and 13 Jbeta. TCRdb re-analysed the immunoSEQ multiplex PCR reads in MiXCR, keeping a single row per CDR3 protein. The table records around 150,000 distinct CDR3 sequences, around 95% of them present only once.

The chain is built from TRBV13 and TRBJ1-6; D ambiguous. The sample was CD4+ T cells from PBMCs. This sequence originates from a human donor in good health. CDR3 DNA: TGTGCCAGCAGCTTAGGCCGTGGTTTACCCCTCCACTTT. Amino acids: CASSLGRGLPLHF.